This T cell receptor beta chain was sequenced for a study of shared clonotypes between healthy human individuals. V trimming: 3 bases; J trimming: 5 bases; junction bases outside the gene matches: 1. Germline V gene data show CDR1 as SGHRS and CDR2 as YFSETQ. CDR3 length equals 14 residues. Donors included only healthy HIV-negative adults lacking recent acute infections or vaccinations. Each sample came from a Caucasian adult donor living in Nashville, Tennessee. Generated by immunoSEQ multiplex PCR, the TCRdb table keeps only in-frame clones and is missing some. The sample yields 1,500,000 or so clones, just under 99% seen once. Broader study findings: Generally, estimated richness proved larger in naive subsets than it did in memory subsets. Depth of sequencing was expected to influence donor clonotype sharing.

Worth noting for this clone: Its target is not known.

The TCR originated in a man aged 25 to 40 in good health. The chain links TRBV5-1 to TRBJ2-4; TRBD2 aligns across 11 bases. The sequenced material came from naive CD4+ T cells sorted from blood. Specified subset: CD45RA+ positively selected. CDR3 coding DNA: TGCGCCAGCAGCTATAGCGGGAGGGAAAACATTCAGTACTTC. Translating gives CASSYSGRENIQYF.